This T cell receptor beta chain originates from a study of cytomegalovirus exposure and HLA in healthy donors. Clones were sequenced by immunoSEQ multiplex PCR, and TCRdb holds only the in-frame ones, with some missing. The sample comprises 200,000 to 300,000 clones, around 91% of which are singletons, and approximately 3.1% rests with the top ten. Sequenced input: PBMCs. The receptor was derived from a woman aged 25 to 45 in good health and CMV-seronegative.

CDR3 amino acids: CASNHEQNYEQYF. Written as DNA, the CDR3 is TGTGCCAGCAACCACGAACAGAACTACGAGCAGTACTTC. The chain joins TRBV28 to TRBJ2-7, with D unclear. Germline V gene lookup returns CDR1 MDHEN and CDR2 SYDVKM. V was cut by 7 bases and J by 3 bases, with 13 bases left in between. The CDR3 contains 13 residues.